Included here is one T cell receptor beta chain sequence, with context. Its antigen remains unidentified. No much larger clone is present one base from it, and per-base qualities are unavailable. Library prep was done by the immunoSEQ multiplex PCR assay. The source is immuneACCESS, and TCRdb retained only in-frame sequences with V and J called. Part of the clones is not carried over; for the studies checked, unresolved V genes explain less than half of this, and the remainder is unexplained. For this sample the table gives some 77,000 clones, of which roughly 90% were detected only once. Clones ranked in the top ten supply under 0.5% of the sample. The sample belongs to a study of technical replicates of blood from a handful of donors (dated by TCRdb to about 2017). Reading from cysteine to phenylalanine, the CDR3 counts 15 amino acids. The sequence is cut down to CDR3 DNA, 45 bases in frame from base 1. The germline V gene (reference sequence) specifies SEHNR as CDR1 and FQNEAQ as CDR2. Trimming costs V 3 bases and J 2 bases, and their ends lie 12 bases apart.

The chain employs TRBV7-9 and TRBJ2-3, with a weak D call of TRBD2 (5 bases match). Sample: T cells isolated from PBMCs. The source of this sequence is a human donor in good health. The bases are TGTGCCAGCAGCTTTTGGACTCCACCCACAGATACGCAGTATTTT. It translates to CASSFWTPPTDTQYF.